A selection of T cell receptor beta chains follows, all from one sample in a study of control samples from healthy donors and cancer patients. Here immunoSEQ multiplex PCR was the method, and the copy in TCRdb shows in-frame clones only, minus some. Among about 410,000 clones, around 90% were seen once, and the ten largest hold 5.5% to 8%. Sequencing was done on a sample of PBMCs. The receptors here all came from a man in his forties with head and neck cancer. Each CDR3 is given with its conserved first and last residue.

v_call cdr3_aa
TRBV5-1 CASSLLGTGEQFF
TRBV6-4 CASSDLGTAKNTEAFF
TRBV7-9 CASSLAGDNEQFF
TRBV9 CASSPHRDRGEKLFF
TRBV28 CASSFGEQYF
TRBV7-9 CASRKASTDTQYF
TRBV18 CASSPLATALNTEAFF
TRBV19 CASIRTTLSDQPQHF
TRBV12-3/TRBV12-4 CASSPSMETQYF
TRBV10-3 CAISSTSGGTNTGELFF
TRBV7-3 CASSLAGTAYNEQFF
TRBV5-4 CASSLGVGEAFF
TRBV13 CASSYGLVNTGELFF
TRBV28 CASSFGGMQYF
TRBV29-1 CSVDLGRINQPQHF
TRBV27 CASSLSGELGDTQYF
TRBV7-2 CASSPGFGANVLTF
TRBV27 CASSSGSGNQPQHF
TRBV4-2 CASSTVVIGDTQYF
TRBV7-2 CASSLGKDPLQGDYGYTF
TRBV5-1 CASSLDLRTGANVLTF
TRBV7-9 CASSTTGSTDTQYF
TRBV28 CASSLQGISDNEQFF
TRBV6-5 CASSYASGAVYEQYF
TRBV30 CAWSAGPDTQYF
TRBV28 CASSPWTGGFSGANVLTF
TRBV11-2 CASSFRQGLAWTEQFF
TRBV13 CASSAAGFYNEQFF
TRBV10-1 CASSEFGYEQYF
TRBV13 CASSSRKGLAGVGIGTDTQYF
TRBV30 CAWSRGGDTYEQYF
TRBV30 CAWWDRGGFSAEAFF
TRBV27 CASSFPLSAGQINEQFF
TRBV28 CTTTLPTGSYEQYF
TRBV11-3 CASSFGANTDTQYF
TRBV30 CACSRDRLDNEQFF
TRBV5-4 CASSLGWGADYGYTF
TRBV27 CASSTGDRGWSEAFF
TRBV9 CASSPQAFF
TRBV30 CAWSSGPNEQFF
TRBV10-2 CASTGTAPYEQYF
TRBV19 CATRSQQGYYEQYF
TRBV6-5 CATTPGTVLYEQYF
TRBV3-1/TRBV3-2 CASSGVSGSVSNEQFF
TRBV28 CASSLFKGQGPTANTGELFF